The rows below give T cell receptor beta chains drawn from one sample of a study of T cell changes during pregnancy in multiple sclerosis. Profiled with immunoSEQ multiplex PCR; TCRdb holds only in-frame clones, not every one. The sample lists about 52,000 clones, around nine tenths occurring once. The source material was CD4+ T cells from peripheral blood mononuclear cells, sampled before pregnancy. These receptors came from a female donor with multiple sclerosis, enrolled in a pregnancy study. CDR3s include the opening cysteine and the closing phenylalanine or tryptophan. The order of the fields is CDR3 DNA, CDR3 protein, V gene, D gene, clone size, J gene. The D gene is left open where the match is weak. Clone size appears in some rows only: once, few, many, or a class for an expanded clone.

TGTGCCAGTAGTTGGGGGACTAGCGGGACCGGGGAGCTGTTTTTT | CASSWGTSGTGELFF | TRBV19 | TRBD2 | - | TRBJ2-2
TGTGCCAGCAGCCCTGACAGGGATGGCAATCAGCCCCAGCATTTT | CASSPDRDGNQPQHF | TRBV7-9 | TRBD1 | - | TRBJ1-5
TGTGCCAGCAGCTTTAGCGGGAGGGCATTGGATACGCAGTATTTT | CASSFSGRALDTQYF | TRBV7-2 | TRBD2 | many | TRBJ2-3
TGTGCCAGCAGCTTTTTCGGGACGGGGACATCACCCGGGGAGCTGTTTTTT | CASSFFGTGTSPGELFF | TRBV7-9 | - | - | TRBJ2-2
TGTGCCTGGAGCAGGGGCTACGAGCAGTACTTC | CAWSRGYEQYF | TRBV30 | - | - | TRBJ2-7
TGTGCCAGCAGTTCGGCGGGGACTAGCACAGATACGCAGTATTTT | CASSSAGTSTDTQYF | TRBV6-5 | - | - | TRBJ2-3
TGTGCCAGTAGTATTCAATCTAGACTTGAGCAGTTCTTC | CASSIQSRLEQFF | TRBV19 | - | once | TRBJ2-1
TGCGCCAGCAGCCAAAGGGACAGGGGACCCACTGAAGCTTTCTTT | CASSQRDRGPTEAFF | TRBV4-1 | TRBD1 | once | TRBJ1-1
TGTGCCAGCAGCGTAACAGGATCCTATGGCTACACCTTC | CASSVTGSYGYTF | TRBV9 | - | - | TRBJ1-2
TGCGCCAGCACCCTACTAGCGGGAGGGGGTTCAGATACGCAGTATTTT | CASTLLAGGGSDTQYF | TRBV10-2 | TRBD2 | - | TRBJ2-3
TGTGCCAGCAGCTCAGGGACAGGGGGCTACGAGCAGTACTTC | CASSSGTGGYEQYF | TRBV7-2 | TRBD1 | - | TRBJ2-7
TGTGCCAGCAGTAAGGGACAGCTCCCGAGCAATCAGCCCCAGCATTTT | CASSKGQLPSNQPQHF | TRBV6-6 | TRBD1 | once | TRBJ1-5
TGCGCCAGCAGCCAAGGCCCCAGCGGGGCTTTCTTT | CASSQGPSGAFF | TRBV4-1 | - | - | TRBJ1-1
TGTGCCAGTACGCGGGGCCCCTCGGGTTACGAGCAGTACTTC | CASTRGPSGYEQYF | TRBV19 | - | - | TRBJ2-7
TGTGCCAGCAGCACCTACTCGACAGGGGGCAAGGGCTACACCTTC | CASSTYSTGGKGYTF | TRBV9 | TRBD1 | - | TRBJ1-2
TGCGCCAGCAGCTTAGCGGGAGATAGTAATGAGCAGTTCTTC | CASSLAGDSNEQFF | TRBV5-1 | TRBD2 | - | TRBJ2-1
TGTGCCAGCAGCAACGGGGACAGGGGATTGAAGGGCTACACCTTC | CASSNGDRGLKGYTF | TRBV21-1 | - | - | TRBJ1-2
TGCAGTGCTAGTGAGCGGGAGGCGTTCTTC | CSASEREAFF | TRBV20-1 | TRBD2 | - | TRBJ2-1
TGTGCCAGCAGGGGCGGACTAGCGGGAGGGTCCAACGAGCAGTACTTC | CASRGGLAGGSNEQYF | TRBV6-6 | TRBD2 | - | TRBJ2-7
TGTGCCAGCAGCCAAGTTCGGAGCTACAATGAGCAGTTCTTC | CASSQVRSYNEQFF | TRBV14 | - | - | TRBJ2-1
TGTGCCAGCAGCGGAGAGGCCAGGGTGAATGAAAAACTGTTTTTT | CASSGEARVNEKLFF | TRBV7-2 | - | - | TRBJ1-4
TGTGCCACCAGTAACAGAATCGAAAAACTGTTTTTT | CATSNRIEKLFF | TRBV15 | - | once | TRBJ1-4
TGTGCCAGCAGCCCTTGGACTAGCGGCTACACCGGGGAGCTGTTTTTT | CASSPWTSGYTGELFF | TRBV11-2 | TRBD2 | - | TRBJ2-2
TGTGCCATCAGTCCCGACACGGCGACTGAAGCTTTCTTT | CAISPDTATEAFF | TRBV10-3 | - | - | TRBJ1-1
TGTGCCAGCAGTGGACAGGGGGTAGGGATTCAGTACTTC | CASSGQGVGIQYF | TRBV6-5 | TRBD1 | once | TRBJ2-4
TGTGCCAGCAGTGACTCCCTAGCGGGACTGAACACCGGGGAGCTGTTTTTT | CASSDSLAGLNTGELFF | TRBV6-4 | TRBD2 | - | TRBJ2-2
TGTGCCAGCAGTTTTGGGGGGGGAGGCAATCAGCCCCAGCATTTT | CASSFGGGGNQPQHF | TRBV27 | - | - | TRBJ1-5
TGCGCCAGCGGAGGTGGGGACAGGGGGCTGGCTGGGGCCAACGTCCTGACTTTC | CASGGGDRGLAGANVLTF | TRBV10-2 | TRBD1 | - | TRBJ2-6
TGTGCCATCAACCCGGACAGTCTTCGCACAGATACGCAGTATTTT | CAINPDSLRTDTQYF | TRBV10-3 | - | - | TRBJ2-3
TGTGCCTGGAGTGGGCTAGCGGGAGGGGAGACCCAGTACTTC | CAWSGLAGGETQYF | TRBV30 | TRBD2 | - | TRBJ2-5
TGTGCCAGCAGCCCAACAGGGGACTATGGCTACACCTTC | CASSPTGDYGYTF | TRBV6-6 | TRBD1 | once | TRBJ1-2
TGCGCCAGCAGCTCCCGGGACAGTCCGAAGAACTATGGCTACACCTTC | CASSSRDSPKNYGYTF | TRBV5-1 | TRBD1 | few | TRBJ1-2
TGCGCCAGCAGCTTGGACCGGGTCTACAATGAGCAGTTCTTC | CASSLDRVYNEQFF | TRBV5-1 | - | - | TRBJ2-1
TGTGCCAGCAGCCCGACAGCGACTTACGAGCAGTACTTC | CASSPTATYEQYF | TRBV7-9 | - | - | TRBJ2-7